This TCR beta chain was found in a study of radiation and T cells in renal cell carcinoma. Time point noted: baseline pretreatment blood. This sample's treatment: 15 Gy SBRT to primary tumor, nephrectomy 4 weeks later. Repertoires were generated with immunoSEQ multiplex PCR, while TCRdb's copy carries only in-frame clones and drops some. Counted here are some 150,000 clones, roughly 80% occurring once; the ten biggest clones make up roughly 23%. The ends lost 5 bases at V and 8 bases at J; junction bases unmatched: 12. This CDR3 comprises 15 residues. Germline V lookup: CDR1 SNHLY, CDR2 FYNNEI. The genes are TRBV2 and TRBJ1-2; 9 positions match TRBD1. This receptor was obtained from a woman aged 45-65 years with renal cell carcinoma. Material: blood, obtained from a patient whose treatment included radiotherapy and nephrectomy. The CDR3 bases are TGTGCCAGCAGTCCCTCTAGGACAGGGGCAGAGGGCTACACCTTC. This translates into CASSPSRTGAEGYTF. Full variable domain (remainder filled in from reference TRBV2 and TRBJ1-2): EPEVTQTPSHQVTQMGQEVILRCVPISNHLYFYWYRQILGQKVEFLVSFYNNEISEKSEIFDDQFSVERPDGSNFTLKIRSTKLEDSAMYFCASSPSRTGAEGYTFGSGTRLTVV.